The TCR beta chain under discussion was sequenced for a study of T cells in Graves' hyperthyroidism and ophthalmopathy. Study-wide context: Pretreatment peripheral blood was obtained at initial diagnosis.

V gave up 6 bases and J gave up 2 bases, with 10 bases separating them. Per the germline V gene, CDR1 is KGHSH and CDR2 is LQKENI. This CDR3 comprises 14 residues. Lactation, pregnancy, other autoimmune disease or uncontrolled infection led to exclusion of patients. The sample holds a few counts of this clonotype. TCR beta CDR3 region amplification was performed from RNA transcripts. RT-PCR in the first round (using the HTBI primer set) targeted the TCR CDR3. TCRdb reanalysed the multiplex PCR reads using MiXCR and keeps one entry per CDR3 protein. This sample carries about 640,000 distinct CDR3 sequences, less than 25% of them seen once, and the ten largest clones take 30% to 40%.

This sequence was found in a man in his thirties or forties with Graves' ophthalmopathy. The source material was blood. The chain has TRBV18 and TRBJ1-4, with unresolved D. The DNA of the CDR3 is TGTGCCAGCTCTCCGGGAGACACTAATGAAAAACTGTTTTTT. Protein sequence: CASSPGDTNEKLFF.